This TCR beta chain stems from a study of T-cell memory formation after mild COVID-19. Overall study context: Clusters were largely donor specific.

Notes on the study in general: Several responding clones turned up in pre-infection memory, indicating that cross-reactive memory may have taken part. Whether second-wave clones peaking at day 37 were SARS-CoV-2 specific went unconfirmed. While clones contracting from day 15 to 85 were balanced between CD4 and CD8, later expanders leaned CD4+.

TCRdb redid the calling of the 5' RACE reads with MiXCR, one entry per CDR3 protein. The table lists about 120,000 distinct CDR3 sequences, about a fifth of them singletons. Concerning this clonotype: Its antigen is not known.

The clonotype was recovered from a man in his late teens or twenties who had mild COVID-19 (a few samples of this study predate the infection). Cell type and time point are not known. The sequenced material came from PBMCs or a T cell subset sorted from them (not recorded which).

The CDR3 here is CASSYLVNSRRSEQFF. As DNA, the CDR3 is TGTGCCAGCAGCTACCTGGTTAACTCCCGGCGATCTGAGCAGTTCTTC. This chain links TRBV7-6 with TRBJ2-1, with D unresolved. Trimming pared 4 bases from V and 9 bases from J, leaving 22 bases between. The CDR3 covers 16 residues. Germline values: CDR1 SGHVS, CDR2 FNYEAQ. The whole variable domain, remainder taken from reference TRBV7-6 and TRBJ2-1, is GAGVSQSPRYKVTKRGQDVALRCDPISGHVSLYWYRQALGQGPEFLTYFNYEAQQDKSGLPNDRFSAERPEGSISTLTIQRTEQRDSAMYRCASSYLVNSRRSEQFFGPGTRLTVL.